This TCR beta chain was obtained from a study of cytomegalovirus exposure and HLA in healthy donors (dated by TCRdb to 2015 to 2018). In terms of the full investigation: An earlier analysis of roughly 570 of the donors reported roughly 300 Gb of sequence data and 117 million unique TCR beta sequences obtained from about 180 million T cells. All discovery cohort repertoires had been generated using a single sequencing platform. Of the 398 genotyped donors, about 84% fell in the genetic ancestry cluster associated with self-reported Caucasian donors. Rather than using new phenotypic data, the later analysis identified candidate immune exposures from TCR beta sequences and from how often those sequences occurred across donors. The aim of the study was to test whether cataloging public T cell receptors could identify signatures of past pathogen exposure. Donor age, sex, ethnicity and CMV serostatus were compiled together with the repertoire data. A later analysis re-examined previously published TCR beta repertoires from about 700 donors and added high-resolution HLA genotyping to investigate patterns of TCR occurrence. Using immunosequencing, the study profiled T cell repertoires from 666 subjects and related those repertoires to cytomegalovirus serostatus. A later genetic analysis took genome-wide SNP genotypes for about 65% of the 666 donors and used that subset as a discovery cohort. Typing coverage varied by locus: about 620-630 donors for A, B, C, DRB1 and DQB1; 500 to 550 for DQA1; around 570 for DPA1; 450 to 480 for DPB1. Both class I and class II loci were covered by HLA typing, at four-digit resolution. Because of strong linkage in the cohort, roughly five DR-DQ haplotypes were treated as single units for association and clustering. Across approximately 420 genotyped donors of the cohort, an average of roughly 250,000 unique TCR beta nucleotide sequences per donor were sequenced, and 15% to 20% of those sequences were non-productive. To decide whether each TCR beta V gene segment behaved as functional or pseudogenic, an earlier analysis of some 580 of the donors relied on high-throughput TCR beta sequencing. Besides the first cohort of approximately 710 subjects, a separate validation cohort made up of 90 to 150 different subjects was used. To predict cytomegalovirus infection status, the study combined high-throughput TCR immunosequencing, statistical association of individual TCRs with disease status, and machine learning. An early release that covered roughly 600 HLA-typed donors contained around 300 gigabases of sequencing data and roughly 84 million unique TCR sequences.

Library method: the immunoSEQ multiplex PCR assay. A mixture of 60 forward primers for TCR Vbeta segments and 13 reverse primers for TCR Jbeta segments was used in the multiplex PCR. A multiplex PCR assay on genomic DNA amplified the CDR3 region of rearranged TCR beta genes. On the Illumina HiSeq System, the amplified TCR beta libraries were sequenced as 87-base-pair reads. As for how the authors treated the data: Across the 670 or so repertoires, a later analysis counted 78 million or so unique TCR beta chains, 8.5 million to 12 million of which were shared by at least two donors. A nearest-neighbor algorithm error-corrected the raw reads and collapsed the reads into unique sequences, merging closely related sequences to remove PCR and sequencing errors. V, D and J gene segments were assigned by aligning CDR3 sequences to IMGT reference sequences. For a sequence to be retained, a match of at least six nucleotides to both a V gene segment and a J gene segment was required. Rearrangements were classified as productive when the CDR3 lacked stop codons and remained in frame with V and J, and all other rearrangements were classified as non-productive. CDR3 was defined by IMGT convention, running from the second conserved V-encoded cysteine to the conserved J-encoded phenylalanine. The earlier analysis of approximately 590 of the donors excluded any sequence lacking an unambiguous match to a single V gene segment. In an earlier analysis of a few hundred of the donors, a V segment was called functional when productive rearrangements were above 56.7%, and segregating when the standard deviation between donors exceeded 5%. To diagnose cytomegalovirus status from the catalog of TCR beta chain sequences, a statistical classification framework was built. In a later analysis, V and J genes were assigned by comparing TCR nucleotide sequences against IMGT/GENE-DB human TR gene sequences. Using the TCRdist pipeline, a later analysis assigned CDR3 sequences along with most-parsimonious VDJ recombination scenarios. In a later analysis, each TCR beta chain was defined by its CDR3 amino acid sequence together with its V-gene family, and reads lacking a unique V-gene family were excluded. A later analysis removed 592 highly shared, low-generation-probability nucleotide sequences to deal with suspected cross-contamination and a sequencing artifact. A later analysis calculated a clonal expansion index for each public chain from normalized within-repertoire ranks of inferred template counts. A later analysis computed generation probabilities with a VDJ recombination model fitted to out-of-frame rearrangements, and checked the results against IGoR. In a later analysis, hypergeometric tests were used to score TCR-TCR, TCR-HLA and TCR-CMV co-occurrence, with a repertoire-size bias correction applied to TCR pairs. A later analysis estimated false discovery rates by permuting HLA or CMV assignments 20 times. A later analysis grouped co-occurring TCRs with DBSCAN, adding TCRdist sequence similarity when clustering within HLA-allele-positive subsets. Co-occurrence clustering excluded repertoires with fewer than 30,000 or more than 120,000 public chains, plus five with anomalous nucleotide sharing. In its TCRdb copy, this immuneACCESS table keeps in-frame sequences only and misses some clones. Where compared with another copy, unresolved V genes explain less than half of these, and the others have no known cause. That table gives V, J and clone size, and the DNA gave D and trimming. This sample is represented by roughly 150,000 clones; about two thirds of them were singletons. About 1.5% of the sample comes from the top ten.

As for this clone: The clone's antigen remains unknown. No much larger clonotype is one base removed from it; base qualities were not supplied.

The cohort was made up of roughly 670 healthy bone marrow donors. All cohort members were sampled while nominally healthy, although unrecorded immune exposures were likely present. The donor was CMV seronegative and was included in the group of a few hundred seronegative cohort members. Every donor gave a peripheral blood sample, and the peripheral blood mononuclear cells from that sample were used for TCR beta sequencing. The Qiagen DNeasy Blood Extraction Kit was used to extract genomic DNA from the blood cell samples. Summary of the overall study and its limitations: Compared with the roughly 670-donor mean, donors in an Asian-associated ancestry cluster had fewer N-insertions in productive TCRs, according to a later genetic analysis. CMV serostatus was the only immune exposure information available for the cohort. According to the authors, the approach could potentially be generalized to other disease states and immunological phenotypes. Most TCR sequences were seen in very few donors, while some public TCRs were found in many individuals. According to a later analysis, parvovirus B19, influenza, CMV and Epstein-Barr virus appeared linked to several top co-occurrence clusters. The classifier was reported to diagnose cytomegalovirus status with high specificity and sensitivity in both the original and validation cohorts. In this cohort, only TCR beta chains were sequenced, and detectable features were limited by the absence of alpha or paired-chain data. In a later genetic analysis, a missense DCLRE1C variant was associated with V-gene and J-gene trimming of TCR beta chains, and the association was replicated in an independent cohort. In a later analysis, most CMV-associated TCR beta chains were found to appear HLA-restricted, with HLA associations seemingly driven largely by CMV exposure. A few of the identified cytomegalovirus-associated TCR beta chains were confirmed in vitro to be specific for cytomegalovirus antigens. The presence/absence analyses assumed that sequencing depth was roughly uniform across donors, and that assumption may not be true. In an earlier analysis of some 500 of the donors, most TCR beta V segments appeared in productive rearrangements about 87% or about 30% of the time, broadly matching IMGT annotations. The sequencing pipeline was judged likely to have produced a cluster of highly shared sequence variants as a technical artifact. A further reported finding was that TCR beta sequences accurately predicted the HLA-A and HLA-B alleles for most subjects in the first cohort. A later analysis associated about 17,000 TCR beta sequences with specific HLA alleles at a false discovery rate of 0.05. Linkage disequilibrium might explain the correlated functional status among segregating V segments, but an unknown experimental factor could not be excluded. A later analysis found that TCR association rates varied across HLA loci, with DRB1 alleles showing the most associated TCRs and HLA-C alleles the fewest. In the study, roughly 160 TCR beta chains were listed as associated with cytomegalovirus. Compared with equally common non-associated chains, HLA-associated TCR beta chains in a later analysis were more clonally expanded and had lower generation probabilities. HLA typing was unavailable for some donors at each locus, so association tests used only the typed subset. Around 16 rarely observed V segments, including chromosome 9 orphons, were excluded from the earlier analysis of several hundred of the donors because counts were too low. When HLA alleles, especially DR and DQ, strongly co-occurred, attributing TCR associations to individual alleles was difficult.

Sequenced material: PBMCs. The receptor was isolated from a woman younger than 35 in good health and CMV-seronegative.

The base sequence is TGTGCCAGTAGTGGCCTAGCGGCTAGCACAGATACGCAGTATTTT. This is translated as CASSGLAASTDTQYF. The chain is encoded by TRBV19 joined to TRBJ2-3, and TRBD2 matches 7 of the central bases. Taken from cysteine to phenylalanine, the CDR3 has 15 residues. The kept DNA is CDR3 alone, 45 bases in frame from the first base. CDR1 and CDR2 (LNHDA, SQIVND) derive from the germline V gene (reference sequence). Clipping removes 5 bases from V and 0 bases from J, with 5 as the unmatched junction base count.